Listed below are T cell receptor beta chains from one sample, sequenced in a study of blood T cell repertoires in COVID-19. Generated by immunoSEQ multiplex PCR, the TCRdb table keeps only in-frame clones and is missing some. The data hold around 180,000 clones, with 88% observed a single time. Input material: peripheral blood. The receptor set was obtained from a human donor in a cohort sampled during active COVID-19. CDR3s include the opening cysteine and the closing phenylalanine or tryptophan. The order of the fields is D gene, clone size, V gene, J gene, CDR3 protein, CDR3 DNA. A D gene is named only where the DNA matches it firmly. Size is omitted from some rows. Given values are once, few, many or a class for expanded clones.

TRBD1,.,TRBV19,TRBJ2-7,CASSPDRVRYEQYF,TGTGCCAGTAGCCCCGACAGGGTAAGGTACGAGCAGTACTTC
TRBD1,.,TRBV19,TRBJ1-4,CASKDRVNEKLFF,TGTGCCAGCAAGGACAGGGTAAATGAAAAACTGTTTTTT
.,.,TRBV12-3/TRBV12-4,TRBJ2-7,CASSMTPSYEQYF,TGTGCCAGCAGCATGACACCGTCCTACGAGCAGTACTTC
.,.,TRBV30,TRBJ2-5,CAWSLRTDETQYF,TGTGCCTGGAGTTTAAGGACAGATGAGACCCAGTACTTC
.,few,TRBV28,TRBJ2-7,CASSLLQTYEQYF,TGTGCCAGCAGTTTACTCCAGACCTACGAGCAGTACTTC
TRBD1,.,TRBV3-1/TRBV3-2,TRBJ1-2,CASSHTAGTVSYGYTF,TGTGCCAGCAGCCACACCGCCGGGACAGTCTCCTATGGCTACACCTTC
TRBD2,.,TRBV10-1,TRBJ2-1,CATGLAGGNEQFF,TGCGCCACCGGACTAGCGGGAGGTAATGAGCAGTTCTTC
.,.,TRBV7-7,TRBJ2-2,CASSSSTATKNTGELFF,TGTGCCAGCAGCTCATCAACTGCGACAAAGAACACCGGGGAGCTGTTTTTT
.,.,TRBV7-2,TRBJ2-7,CASSLRRPVYEQYF,TGTGCCAGCAGCTTAAGGAGACCCGTCTACGAGCAGTACTTC
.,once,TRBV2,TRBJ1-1,CARRNSGASNTEAFF,TGTGCCAGACGCAACTCAGGGGCTTCGAACACTGAAGCTTTCTTT
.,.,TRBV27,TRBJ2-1,CASSSSGGAYNEQFF,TGTGCCAGCAGTTCCTCTGGCGGAGCCTACAATGAGCAGTTCTTC
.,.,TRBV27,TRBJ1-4,CASRRGGNEKLFF,TGTGCCAGCAGGCGGGGGGGTAATGAAAAACTGTTTTTT
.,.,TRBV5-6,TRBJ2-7,CASSFSAEVTYEQYF,TGTGCCAGCAGCTTTTCAGCGGAAGTAACCTACGAGCAGTACTTC
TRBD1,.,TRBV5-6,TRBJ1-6,CASSLGTGGSPLHF,TGTGCCAGCAGCTTGGGGACAGGGGGATCACCCCTCCACTTT
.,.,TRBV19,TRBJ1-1,CASSIIYPVLAEAFF,TGTGCCAGTAGTATCATTTACCCTGTTCTAGCTGAAGCTTTCTTT
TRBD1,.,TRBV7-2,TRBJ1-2,CASSFTGTGEANYGYTF,TGTGCCAGCAGCTTCACCGGGACAGGGGAAGCTAACTATGGCTACACCTTC
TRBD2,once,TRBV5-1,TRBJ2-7,CASSLGGTSGVDEQYF,TGCGCCAGCAGCTTGGGGGGGACTAGCGGGGTCGACGAGCAGTACTTC
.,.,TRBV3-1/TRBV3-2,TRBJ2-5,CASSQRTGTSETQYF,TGTGCCAGCAGCCAGAGGACGGGAACGTCTGAGACCCAGTACTTC
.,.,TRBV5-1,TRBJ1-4,CASSSAPTGVGEKLFF,TGCGCCAGCAGCTCGGCCCCCACAGGAGTTGGGGAAAAACTGTTTTTT
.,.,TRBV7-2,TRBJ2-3,CASNIEVGTHTDTQYF,TGTGCCAGCAACATAGAAGTGGGGACTCACACAGATACGCAGTATTTT